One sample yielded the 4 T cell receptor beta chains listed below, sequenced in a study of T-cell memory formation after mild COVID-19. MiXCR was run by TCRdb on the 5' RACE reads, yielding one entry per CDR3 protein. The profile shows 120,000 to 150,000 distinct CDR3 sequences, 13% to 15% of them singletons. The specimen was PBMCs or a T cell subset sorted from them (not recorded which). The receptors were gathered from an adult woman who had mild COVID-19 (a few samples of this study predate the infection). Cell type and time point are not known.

CDR3 DNA sequence: TGTGCCAGCAGCAATGCGGGAGCCGGAGACTACGAGCAGTACTTC. It codes for CASSNAGAGDYEQYF. This chain joins TRBV7-6 and TRBJ2-7, with TRBD2 matching over 7 bases. Germline V gene sequence: CDR1 SGHVS, CDR2 FNYEAQ. J was trimmed by 3 bases and V by 5 bases; bases with no gene match: 10. The CDR3 sequence is 15 residues long.

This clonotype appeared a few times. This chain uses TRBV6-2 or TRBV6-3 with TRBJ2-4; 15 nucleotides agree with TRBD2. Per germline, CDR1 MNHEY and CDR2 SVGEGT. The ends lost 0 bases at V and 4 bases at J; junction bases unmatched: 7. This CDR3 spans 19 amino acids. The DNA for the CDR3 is TGTGCCAGCAGTTACTCGGGGACTAGCGGGAGGTCGTTGAAAAACATTCAGTACTTC. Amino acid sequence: CASSYSGTSGRSLKNIQYF.

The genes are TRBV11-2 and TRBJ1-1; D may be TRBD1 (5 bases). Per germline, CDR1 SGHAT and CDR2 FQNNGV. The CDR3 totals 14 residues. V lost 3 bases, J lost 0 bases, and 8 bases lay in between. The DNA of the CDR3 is TGTGCCAGCAGCTTCGGGACGTTGAACACTGAAGCTTTCTTT. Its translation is CASSFGTLNTEAFF.

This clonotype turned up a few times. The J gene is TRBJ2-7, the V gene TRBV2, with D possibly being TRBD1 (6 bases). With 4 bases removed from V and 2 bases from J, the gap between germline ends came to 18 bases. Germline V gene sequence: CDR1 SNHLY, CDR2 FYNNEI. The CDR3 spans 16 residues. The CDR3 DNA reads TGTGCCAGCAGTGGACTACTGGAGGACAGAACCTACGAGCAGTACTTC. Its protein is CASSGLLEDRTYEQYF.